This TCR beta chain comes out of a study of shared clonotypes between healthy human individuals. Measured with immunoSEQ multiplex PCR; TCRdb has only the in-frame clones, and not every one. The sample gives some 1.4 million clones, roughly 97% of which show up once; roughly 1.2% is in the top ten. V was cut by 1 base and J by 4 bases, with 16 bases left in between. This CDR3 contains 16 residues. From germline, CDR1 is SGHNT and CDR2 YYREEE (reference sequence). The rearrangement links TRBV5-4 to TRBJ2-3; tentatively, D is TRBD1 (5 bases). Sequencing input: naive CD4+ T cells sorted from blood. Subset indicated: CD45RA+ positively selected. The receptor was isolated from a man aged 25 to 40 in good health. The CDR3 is CASSLWGRTGSDTQYF. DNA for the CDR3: TGTGCCAGCAGCTTGTGGGGCCGGACCGGGTCAGATACGCAGTATTTT. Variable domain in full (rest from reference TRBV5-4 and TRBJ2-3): ETGVTQSPTHLIKTRGQQVTLRCSSQSGHNTVSWYQQALGQGPQFIFQYYREEENGRGNFPPRFSGLQFPNYSSELNVNALELDDSALYLCASSLWGRTGSDTQYFGPGTRLTVL.